One sample yielded the 25 T cell receptor beta chains listed below, sequenced in a study of T-cell memory formation after mild COVID-19. TCRdb redid the calling of the 5' RACE reads with MiXCR, one entry per CDR3 protein. The table shows 85,000 to 130,000 distinct CDR3 sequences, with about 15% occurring only once. Input material: PBMCs or a T cell subset sorted from them (not recorded which). All receptors derive from an adult woman who had mild COVID-19 (a few samples of this study predate the infection). Cell type and time point are not known.

This clonotype was found many times. The J gene is TRBJ2-7, the V gene TRBV4-1; 10 nucleotides align to TRBD2. The length of the CDR3 is 17 residues. Unmatched junction bases numbered 7, after V lost 1 base and J lost 1 base. Germline CDR1 is MGHRA and CDR2 is YSYEKL. The CDR3 bases are TGCGCCAGCAGCCAAGGTGCCGGACTAGCGGCTTCCTACGAGCAGTACTTC. It codes for CASSQGAGLAASYEQYF.

This clonotype was picked up a small number of times. The V call is TRBV5-5, the J call TRBJ2-3, with D unresolved. There are 15 residues in the CDR3. Between the trimmed V and J ends, which lost 2 bases and 1 base, there was a span of 11 bases. Germline values: CDR1 SGHKS, CDR2 YYEKEE (reference sequence). DNA for the CDR3: TGTGCCAGCAGCTTCGGCGCCGAACGCACAGATACGCAGTATTTT. It encodes CASSFGAERTDTQYF.

Only a few counts were recorded for this clonotype. The chain carries TRBV20-1 and TRBJ2-7, with 12 bases lining up with TRBD2. Germline CDR1 DFQATT, CDR2 SNEGSKA (reference sequence). V gave up 6 bases and J gave up 5 bases; unmatched junction bases: 11. This CDR3 has 15 amino acids. CDR3 coding DNA: TGCAGTGCCCAACAACTAGCGGGAGGAGGCAACGAGCAGTACTTC. It yields the protein CSAQQLAGGGNEQYF.

In this sample, this clonotype turned up a few times. The rearrangement links TRBV12-3 or TRBV12-4 to TRBJ2-1; D is tentatively TRBD1 or TRBD2 (5 bases each). Trimming removed 6 bases from V and 12 bases from J, with 18 bases in between. CDR3 length equals 13 residues. CDR3 in DNA: TGTGCCAGCAGCCCGACCGGGGCAGGAAGGCAGTTCTTC. Its translation: CASSPTGAGRQFF.

The rearrangement joins TRBV11-2 to TRBJ2-7; unclear D gene. V lost 1 base and J lost 2, with 9 bases in between. Germline values: CDR1 SGHAT, CDR2 FQNNGV. This CDR3 comprises 14 residues. The CDR3 is CASSLATRPYEQYF. CDR3 DNA sequence: TGTGCCAGCAGCTTAGCTACCAGACCCTACGAGCAGTACTTC.

A few counts support this clonotype. The J gene is TRBJ2-1, the V gene TRBV6-2 or TRBV6-3, with D perhaps TRBD2 (6 bases). The CDR3 has 14 residues. The ends were cut back, 5 bases at V and 1 base at J, with 9 bases in the middle. CDR1 is MNHEY and CDR2 is SVGEGT in the germline V gene. The CDR3 sequence: CASSMTSSYNEQFF. The DNA for the CDR3 is TGTGCCAGCAGTATGACTAGTTCCTACAATGAGCAGTTCTTC.

This clonotype was counted between two and nine times. CDR3 residues: CASSFPASGVGGNSPLHF. The CDR3, as DNA: TGTGCCAGCAGCTTTCCAGCTTCCGGGGTCGGGGGCAATTCACCCCTCCACTTT. This chain links TRBV7-9 with TRBJ1-6, with TRBD1 as a possible D gene (6 bases). Germline lookup yields CDR1 SEHNR and CDR2 FQNEAQ (reference sequence). V gave up 3 bases and J gave up 7 bases, with 22 bases separating them. This CDR3 contains 18 residues.

The V gene is TRBV27, the J gene TRBJ2-1, with TRBD1 identical over 10 bases. CDR3 length: 17 amino acids. Germline CDR1 is MNHEY and CDR2 is SMNVEV (reference sequence). Trimming removed 4 bases from V and 7 bases from J; junction bases left unmatched: 13. CDR3: CASSSPTGTGVFNEQFF. The DNA for the CDR3 is TGTGCCAGCAGTTCACCCACCGGGACAGGGGTCTTTAATGAGCAGTTCTTC.

This rearrangement joins TRBV4-3 to TRBJ2-3, with a weak D call TRBD2 (6 bases). The CDR3 contains 17 residues. The V gene lost 0 bases and the J gene lost 6 bases, with 19 bases spanning the gap. Per germline, CDR1 LGHNA and CDR2 YSLEER. The CDR3 coding sequence is TGCGCCAGCAGCCAAGATTCATCCGGGAGATCCGGGGATACGCAGTATTTT. It translates to CASSQDSSGRSGDTQYF.

This clonotype was observed a few times. V and J are TRBV11-2 and TRBJ2-2; 7 bases agree with TRBD2. J was trimmed by 1 base and V by 0 bases; bases with no gene match: 8. Germline loops: CDR1 SGHAT, CDR2 FQNNGV. The CDR3 has 18 residues. Here the CDR3 reads CASSLDFFGGLNTGELFF. As DNA, the CDR3 is TGTGCCAGCAGCTTAGATTTTTTCGGGGGGTTGAACACCGGGGAGCTGTTTTTT.

This clonotype has only a few counts. This chain links TRBV3-1 with TRBJ2-3; 9 nucleotides line up with TRBD1. This CDR3 region has 15 residues. Trimming cost V 3 bases and J 4 bases; bases outside gene matches: 5. CDR1 is LGHDT and CDR2 is YNNKEL in the germline V gene (reference sequence). CDR3 amino acids: CASSQDDRGADTQYF. In DNA form, the CDR3 reads TGTGCCAGCAGCCAGGACGACAGGGGGGCAGATACGCAGTATTTT.

The chain has TRBV4-1 and TRBJ2-2; 7 bases match TRBD1. V shed 6 bases and J 3 bases; nucleotides not matched to a gene: 10. The CDR3 is 16 residues long. CDR1 is MGHRA and CDR2 is YSYEKL in the germline V gene. The CDR3 coding sequence is TGCGCCAGCAGGGATAGACAGGGAACCTACACCGGGGAGCTGTTTTTT. Protein: CASRDRQGTYTGELFF.

The V and J genes are TRBV12-3 or TRBV12-4 and TRBJ2-3; the match to TRBD2 covers 7 bases. The CDR3 runs 15 residues. With V trimmed by 7 bases and J by 0 bases, 7 bases remained unmatched. The CDR3 loop is CASTSSGASTDTQYF. The CDR3 region has the DNA TGTGCCAGCACCTCTAGCGGAGCTAGCACAGATACGCAGTATTTT.

J is TRBJ2-3 and V is TRBV15; D is ambiguous. CDR1 and CDR2 from the germline V gene are LNHNV and YYDKDF (reference sequence). The V end was cut by 5 bases, the J end by 2 bases, with 5 bases between. The CDR3 sequence is 12 residues long. CDR3 bases: TGTGCCACCAGCTCGTACACAGATACGCAGTATTTT. This codes for CATSSYTDTQYF.

This clonotype was seen more than once but under ten times. The chain combines TRBV20-1 with TRBJ2-7, with D possibly being TRBD1 or TRBD2 (5 bases each). CDR1 DFQATT and CDR2 SNEGSKA come from the germline V gene (reference sequence). V was trimmed by 7 bases and J by 3 bases, leaving 10 bases between them. The length of the CDR3 is 11 residues. DNA for the CDR3: TGCAGTGGGGGGTTTTACTACGAGCAGTACTTC. It specifies CSGGFYYEQYF.

V usage is TRBV7-2 and J usage is TRBJ2-7, with D perhaps being TRBD1 or TRBD2 (5 bases each). The CDR3 loop spans 14 amino acids. Germline values: CDR1 SGHTA, CDR2 FQGNSA. With 2 bases removed from V and 2 bases from J, the gap between germline ends came to 10 bases. The CDR3 here is CASSLKGPAYEQYF. DNA for the CDR3: TGTGCCAGCAGCTTAAAGGGACCCGCCTACGAGCAGTACTTC.

This clonotype occurred a few times. The J gene is TRBJ2-7, the V gene TRBV27; a possible D gene is TRBD1 (6 bases). The germline V gene has CDR1 MNHEY and CDR2 SMNVEV (reference sequence). V was clipped by 6 bases and J by 3 bases, with 18 bases between them. The CDR3 runs 15 residues. CDR3 region: CASRPIFSGVYEQYF. In DNA form, the CDR3 reads TGTGCCAGCAGGCCCATCTTTTCAGGGGTCTACGAGCAGTACTTC.

This clonotype appeared a few times. This chain joins TRBV12-3 or TRBV12-4 and TRBJ2-3, with 10 bases matching TRBD2. V was pared by 3 bases and J by 0 bases, with 3 bases of the junction left unmatched. This CDR3 has 16 residues. CDR3 DNA: TGTGCCAGCAGTTTTCAGCGGGAGGGAAGCACAGATACGCAGTATTTT. It translates to CASSFQREGSTDTQYF.

The chain combines TRBV27 with TRBJ2-1; TRBD1 aligns across 7 bases. The CDR3 consists of 17 residues. The V segment lost 4 bases and the J segment 2 bases; nucleotides outside the gene matches: 11. Germline V lookup: CDR1 MNHEY, CDR2 SMNVEV (reference sequence). CDR3 in DNA: TGTGCCAGCAGTTCTATGACACAGGGGTTCGCCTACAATGAGCAGTTCTTC. Its translation is CASSSMTQGFAYNEQFF.

This clonotype was picked up a small number of times. The chain couples TRBV11-2 to TRBJ1-2, with TRBD1 matching over 11 bases. Germline CDR1 is SGHAT and CDR2 is FQNNGV. V shed 1 base, J shed 2 bases, and the junction held 6 bases outside the gene matches. This CDR3 has 17 residues. The DNA of the CDR3 is TGTGCCAGCAGCTTAGGGACAGGGGGCATGGGGAACTATGGCTACACCTTC. Translated: CASSLGTGGMGNYGYTF.

The CDR3 nucleotides are TGCAGCGTTGAATTCACGGGCCTCGGAGGCTACGAGCAGTACTTC. Translating it yields CSVEFTGLGGYEQYF. The chain is built from TRBV29-1 and TRBJ2-7; maybe TRBD2 (5 bases). Germline CDR1 reads SQVTM; CDR2 reads ANQGSEA. This CDR3 region has 15 residues. Trimming pared 2 bases from V and 3 bases from J, leaving 17 bases between.

This clonotype came up a few times. The rearrangement links TRBV4-3 to TRBJ2-7; tentative D call: TRBD2 (6 bases). The CDR3 runs to 15 residues. V lost 0 bases to trimming and J lost 4 bases, with 13 bases between them. Germline V gene lookup returns CDR1 LGHNA and CDR2 YSLEER. CDR3 in amino acids: CASSQDVGGTYEQYF. In DNA, the CDR3 is TGCGCCAGCAGCCAAGATGTTGGAGGGACTTACGAGCAGTACTTC.

This clonotype was seen at least ten times. The chain employs TRBV27 and TRBJ1-1; a possible D gene is TRBD1 (6 bases). CDR1 is MNHEY and CDR2 is SMNVEV in the germline V gene (reference sequence). V was clipped by 4 bases and J by 0 bases, with 12 bases between them. The CDR3 extends over 15 amino acids. Here the CDR3 reads CASSYNREMNTEAFF. The CDR3 bases are TGTGCCAGCAGTTATAACAGGGAGATGAACACTGAAGCTTTCTTT.

The V call is TRBV7-3, the J call TRBJ1-1, with 8 bases aligning to TRBD1. With 6 bases clipped from V and 3 bases from J, the junction kept 18 bases outside the gene matches. Germline values: CDR1 SGHTA, CDR2 FQGTGA. This CDR3 region has 18 residues. The CDR3 DNA follows: TGTGCCAGCAGTATTACCGGGACAGGTTACTTGGGGGACACTGAAGCTTTCTTT. Translation gives CASSITGTGYLGDTEAFF.

The rearrangement links TRBV7-6 to TRBJ2-3; TRBD2 aligns across 7 bases. From germline, CDR1 is SGHVS and CDR2 FNYEAQ. The CDR3 loop spans 17 amino acids. J was trimmed by 0 bases and V by 0 bases; bases with no gene match: 6. The CDR3, as DNA: TGTGCCAGCAGCTTAGCGGGAGGGATCGCTAGCACAGATACGCAGTATTTT. This translates into CASSLAGGIASTDTQYF.